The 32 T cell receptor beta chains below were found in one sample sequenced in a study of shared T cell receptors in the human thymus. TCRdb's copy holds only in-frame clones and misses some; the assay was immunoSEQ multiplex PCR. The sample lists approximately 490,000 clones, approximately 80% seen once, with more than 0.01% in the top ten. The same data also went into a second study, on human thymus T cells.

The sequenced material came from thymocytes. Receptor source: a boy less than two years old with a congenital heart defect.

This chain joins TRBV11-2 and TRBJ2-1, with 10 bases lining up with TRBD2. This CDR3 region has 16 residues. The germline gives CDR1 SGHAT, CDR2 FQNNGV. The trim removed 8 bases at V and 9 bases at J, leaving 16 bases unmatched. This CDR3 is CASFKLRSGRAGEQFF. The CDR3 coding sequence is TGTGCCAGCTTTAAATTACGGAGCGGGAGGGCAGGTGAGCAGTTCTTC. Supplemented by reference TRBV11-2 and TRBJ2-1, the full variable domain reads EAGVAQSPRYKIIEKRQSVAFWCNPISGHATLYWYQQILGQGPKLLIQFQNNGVVDDSQLPKDRFSAERLKGVDSTLKIQPAKLEDSAVYLCASFKLRSGRAGEQFFGPGTRLTVL.

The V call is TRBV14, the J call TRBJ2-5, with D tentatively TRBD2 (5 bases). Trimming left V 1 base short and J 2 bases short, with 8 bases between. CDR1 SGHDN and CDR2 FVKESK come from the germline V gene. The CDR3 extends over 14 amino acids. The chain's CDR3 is CASSQVASQETQYF. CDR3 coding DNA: TGTGCCAGCAGCCAAGTAGCGAGTCAAGAGACCCAGTACTTC.

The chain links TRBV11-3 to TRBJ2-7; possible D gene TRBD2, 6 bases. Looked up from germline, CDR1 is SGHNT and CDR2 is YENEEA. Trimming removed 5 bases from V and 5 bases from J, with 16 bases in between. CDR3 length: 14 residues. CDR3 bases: TGTGCCAGCAGCCTTACCGGGAGAGCCCACGAGCAGTACTTC. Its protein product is CASSLTGRAHEQYF.

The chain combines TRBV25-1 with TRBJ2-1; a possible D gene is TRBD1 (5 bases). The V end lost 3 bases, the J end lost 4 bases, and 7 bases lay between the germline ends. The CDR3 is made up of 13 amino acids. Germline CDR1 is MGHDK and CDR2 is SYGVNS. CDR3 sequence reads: CASSERQYNEQFF. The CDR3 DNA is TGTGCCAGCAGTGAGAGACAGTACAATGAGCAGTTCTTC.

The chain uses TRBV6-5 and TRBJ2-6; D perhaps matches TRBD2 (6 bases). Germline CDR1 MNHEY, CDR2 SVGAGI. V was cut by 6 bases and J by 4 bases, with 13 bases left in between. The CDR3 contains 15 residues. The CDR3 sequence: CASSKSGVGANVLTF. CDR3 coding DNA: TGTGCCAGCAGCAAATCGGGGGTCGGGGCCAACGTCCTGACTTTC.

In nucleotides, the CDR3 is TGTGCCAGCACCAAGGGGTTACAGGGCTGGAACACTGAAGCTTTCTTT. Residues: CASTKGLQGWNTEAFF. The V gene is TRBV28, the J gene TRBJ1-1; the D gene is possibly TRBD1 (6 bases). CDR1 is MDHEN, CDR2 SYDVKM, per germline. The CDR3 has 16 residues. Trimming removed 7 bases at V and 1 base at J, with 19 bases between.

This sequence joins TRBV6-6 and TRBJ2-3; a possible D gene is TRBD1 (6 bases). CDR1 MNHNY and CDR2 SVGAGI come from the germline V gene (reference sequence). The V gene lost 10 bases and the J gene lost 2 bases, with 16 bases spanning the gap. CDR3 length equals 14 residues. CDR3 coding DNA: TGTGCCATGCTACGGACAGACAACACAGATACGCAGTATTTT. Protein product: CAMLRTDNTDTQYF.

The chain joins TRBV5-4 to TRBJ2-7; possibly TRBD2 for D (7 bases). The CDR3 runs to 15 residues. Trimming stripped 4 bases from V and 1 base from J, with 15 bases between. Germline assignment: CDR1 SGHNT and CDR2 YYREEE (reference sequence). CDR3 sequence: CASSPGGPESYEQYF. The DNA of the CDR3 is TGTGCCAGCAGCCCCGGGGGGCCGGAGTCCTACGAGCAGTACTTC.

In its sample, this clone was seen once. CDR3 nucleotide sequence: TGTGCCAGCAGGGGGAGGGACACTACCTACGAGCAGTACTTC. Protein: CASRGRDTTYEQYF. The rearrangement links TRBV2 to TRBJ2-7, with a weak D call TRBD2 (7 bases). CDR3 size: 14 residues. The V end lost 6 bases, the J end lost 2 bases, and 14 bases lay between the germline ends. From germline, CDR1 is SNHLY and CDR2 FYNNEI.

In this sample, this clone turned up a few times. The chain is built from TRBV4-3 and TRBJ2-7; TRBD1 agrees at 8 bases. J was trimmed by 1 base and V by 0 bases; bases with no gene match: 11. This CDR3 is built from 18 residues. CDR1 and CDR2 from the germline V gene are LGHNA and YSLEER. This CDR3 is CASSQDLNPDRASYEQYF. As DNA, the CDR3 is TGCGCCAGCAGCCAAGATCTCAACCCGGACAGGGCATCCTACGAGCAGTACTTC.

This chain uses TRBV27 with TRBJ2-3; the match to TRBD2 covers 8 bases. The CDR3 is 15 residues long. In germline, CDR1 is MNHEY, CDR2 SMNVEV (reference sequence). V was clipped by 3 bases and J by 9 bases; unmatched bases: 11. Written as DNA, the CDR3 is TGTGCCAGCAGTTTTAGCGGGATCACGGTGGTGACGCAGTATTTT. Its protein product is CASSFSGITVVTQYF.

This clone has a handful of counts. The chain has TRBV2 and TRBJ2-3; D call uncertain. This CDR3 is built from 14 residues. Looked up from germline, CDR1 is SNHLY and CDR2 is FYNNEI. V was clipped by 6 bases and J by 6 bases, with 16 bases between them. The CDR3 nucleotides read TGTGCCAGCAGGCCCGACAACCTAAGGGATACGCAGTATTTT. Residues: CASRPDNLRDTQYF.

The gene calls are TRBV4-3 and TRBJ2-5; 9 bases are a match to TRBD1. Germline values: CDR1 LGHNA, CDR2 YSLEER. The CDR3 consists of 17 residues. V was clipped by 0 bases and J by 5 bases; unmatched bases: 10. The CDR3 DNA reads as TGCGCCAGCAGCCAAGAGAGGGGACAGGGTAGTCAGGAGACCCAGTACTTC. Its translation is CASSQERGQGSQETQYF.

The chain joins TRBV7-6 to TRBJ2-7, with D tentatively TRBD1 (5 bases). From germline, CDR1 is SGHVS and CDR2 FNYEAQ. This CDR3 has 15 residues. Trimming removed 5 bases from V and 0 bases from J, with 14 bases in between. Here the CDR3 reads CASSPGRAGSYEQYF. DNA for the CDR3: TGTGCCAGCAGCCCTGGCAGGGCCGGCTCCTACGAGCAGTACTTC.

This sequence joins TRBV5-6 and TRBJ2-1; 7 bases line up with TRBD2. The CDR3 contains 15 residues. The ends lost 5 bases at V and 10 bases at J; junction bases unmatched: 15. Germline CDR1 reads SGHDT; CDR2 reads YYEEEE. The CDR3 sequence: CASRGGGTPNQEQFF. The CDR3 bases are TGTGCCAGCAGGGGGGGAGGGACGCCGAATCAGGAGCAGTTCTTC.

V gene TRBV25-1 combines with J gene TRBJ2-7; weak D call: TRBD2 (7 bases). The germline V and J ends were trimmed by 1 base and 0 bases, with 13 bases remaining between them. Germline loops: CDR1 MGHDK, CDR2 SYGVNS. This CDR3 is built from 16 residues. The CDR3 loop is CASSELGGDPSYEQYF. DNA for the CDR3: TGTGCCAGCAGTGAATTAGGGGGGGACCCCTCCTACGAGCAGTACTTC.

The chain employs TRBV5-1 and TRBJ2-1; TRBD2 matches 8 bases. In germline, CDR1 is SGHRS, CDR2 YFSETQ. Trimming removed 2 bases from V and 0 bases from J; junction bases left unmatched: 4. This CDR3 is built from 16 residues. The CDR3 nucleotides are TGCGCCAGCAGCTTTGGGGCGGGGGGCTCCTACAATGAGCAGTTCTTC. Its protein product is CASSFGAGGSYNEQFF.

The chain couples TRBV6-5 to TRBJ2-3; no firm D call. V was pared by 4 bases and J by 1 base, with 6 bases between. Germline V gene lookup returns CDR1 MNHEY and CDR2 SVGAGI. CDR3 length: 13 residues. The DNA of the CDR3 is TGTGCCAGCAGTTTTCGGGGCACAGATACGCAGTATTTT. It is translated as CASSFRGTDTQYF.

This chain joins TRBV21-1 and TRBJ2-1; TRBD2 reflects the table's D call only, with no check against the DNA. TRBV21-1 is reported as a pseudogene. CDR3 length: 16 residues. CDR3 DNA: TGTGCCAGCAGCTCATCTAGCGGGAGGGCCTGGAATGAGCAGTTCTTC. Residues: CASSSSSGRAWNEQFF.

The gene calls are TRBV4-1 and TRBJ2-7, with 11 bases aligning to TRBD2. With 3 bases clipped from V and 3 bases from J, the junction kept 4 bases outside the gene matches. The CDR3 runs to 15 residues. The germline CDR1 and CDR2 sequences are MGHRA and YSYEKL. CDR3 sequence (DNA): TGCGCCAGCAGCCACTTAGCGGGAGGGATCTACGAGCAGTACTTC. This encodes CASSHLAGGIYEQYF.

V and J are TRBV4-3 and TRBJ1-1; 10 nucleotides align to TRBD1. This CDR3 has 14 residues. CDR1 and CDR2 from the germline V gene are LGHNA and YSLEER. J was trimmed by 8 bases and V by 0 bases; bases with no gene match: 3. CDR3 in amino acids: CASSQDGTGEEAFF. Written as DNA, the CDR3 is TGCGCCAGCAGCCAAGATGGGACAGGGGAAGAAGCTTTCTTT.

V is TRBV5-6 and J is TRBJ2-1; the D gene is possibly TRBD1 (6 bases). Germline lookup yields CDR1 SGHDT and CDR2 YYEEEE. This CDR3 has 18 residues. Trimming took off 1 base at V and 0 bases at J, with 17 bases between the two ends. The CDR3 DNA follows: TGTGCCAGCAGCTTGAAGGGGGACCCTAATAGCTCCTACAATGAGCAGTTCTTC. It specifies CASSLKGDPNSSYNEQFF.

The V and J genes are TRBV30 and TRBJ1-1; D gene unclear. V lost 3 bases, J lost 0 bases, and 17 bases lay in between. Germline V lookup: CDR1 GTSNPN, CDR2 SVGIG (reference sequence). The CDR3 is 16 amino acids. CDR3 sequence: CAWRDLRGTMNTEAFF. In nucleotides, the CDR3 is TGTGCCTGGAGGGACTTACGGGGTACCATGAACACTGAAGCTTTCTTT.

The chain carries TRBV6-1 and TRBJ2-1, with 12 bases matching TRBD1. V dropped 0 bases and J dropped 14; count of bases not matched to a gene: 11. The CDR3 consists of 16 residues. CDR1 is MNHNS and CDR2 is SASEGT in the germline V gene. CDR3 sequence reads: CASSEATGTGGFPEFF. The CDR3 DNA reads TGTGCCAGCAGTGAAGCGACCGGGACAGGGGGCTTTCCGGAGTTCTTC.

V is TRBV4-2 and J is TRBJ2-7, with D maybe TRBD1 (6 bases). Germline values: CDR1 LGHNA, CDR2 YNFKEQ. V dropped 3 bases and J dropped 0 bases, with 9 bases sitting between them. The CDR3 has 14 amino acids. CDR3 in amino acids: CASSQGARSYEQYF. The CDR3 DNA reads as TGTGCCAGCAGCCAGGGGGCCCGCTCCTACGAGCAGTACTTC.

Here the CDR3 DNA reads TGTGCCAGCAGTGCCCCGGGACAGCTGAGCTCTGGAAACACCATATATTTT. It specifies CASSAPGQLSSGNTIYF. V is TRBV6-1 and J is TRBJ1-3; 7 bases agree with TRBD1. The trim removed 4 bases at V and 0 bases at J, leaving 9 bases unmatched. The CDR3 consists of 17 residues. From germline, CDR1 is MNHNS and CDR2 SASEGT.

The CDR3 loop reads CASSFWGMGTGANVLTF. CDR3 DNA: TGTGCCAGCAGTTTCTGGGGCATGGGGACTGGGGCCAACGTCCTGACTTTC. The rearrangement joins TRBV28 to TRBJ2-6, with D possibly being TRBD1 (5 bases). CDR1 is MDHEN and CDR2 is SYDVKM in the germline V gene. This CDR3 is 17 amino acids long. Trimming cost V 3 bases and J 2 bases, with 14 bases left between them.

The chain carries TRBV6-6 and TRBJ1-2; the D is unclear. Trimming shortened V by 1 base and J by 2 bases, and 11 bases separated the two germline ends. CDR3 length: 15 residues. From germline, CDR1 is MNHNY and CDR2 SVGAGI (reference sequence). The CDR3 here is CASSYYQATNYGYTF. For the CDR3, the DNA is TGTGCCAGCAGTTACTACCAGGCTACAAACTATGGCTACACCTTC.

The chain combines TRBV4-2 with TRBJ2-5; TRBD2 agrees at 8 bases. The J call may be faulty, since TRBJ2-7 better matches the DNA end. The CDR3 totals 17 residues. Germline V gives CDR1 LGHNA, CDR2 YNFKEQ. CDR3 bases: TGTGCCAGCAGCCAAGAAACAGTAGCGGGACTCCCCTACGAGCAGTACTTC. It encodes CASSQETVAGLPYEQYF.

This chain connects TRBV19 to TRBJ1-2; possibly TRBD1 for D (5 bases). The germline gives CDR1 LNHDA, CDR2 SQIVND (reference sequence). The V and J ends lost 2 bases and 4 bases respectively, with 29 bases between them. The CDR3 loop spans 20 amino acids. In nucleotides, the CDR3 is TGTGCCAGTAGTATAACGGATAGGGTGTTAGTTAGGGATGGGGCCTATGGCTACACCTTC. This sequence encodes CASSITDRVLVRDGAYGYTF.

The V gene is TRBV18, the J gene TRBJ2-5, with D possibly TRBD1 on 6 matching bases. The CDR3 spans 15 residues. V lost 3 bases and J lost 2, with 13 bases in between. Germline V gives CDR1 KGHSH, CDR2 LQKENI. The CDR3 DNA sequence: TGTGCCAGCTCACCTCGACAGGTGGAACAAGAGACCCAGTACTTC. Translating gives CASSPRQVEQETQYF.

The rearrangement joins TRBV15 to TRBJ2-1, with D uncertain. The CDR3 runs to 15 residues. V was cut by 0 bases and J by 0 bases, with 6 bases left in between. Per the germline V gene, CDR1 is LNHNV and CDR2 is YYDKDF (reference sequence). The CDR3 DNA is TGTGCCACCAGCAGAGATACAAGCTCCTACAATGAGCAGTTCTTC. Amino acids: CATSRDTSSYNEQFF.